This note documents a single TCR beta chain sequence. Its antigen is currently not known. Qualities for individual bases were not recorded, and no much larger clone is one base off. Read against the paper, the sample's time point label means: recipient (host-origin) PBMCs collected before allo-HCT. The CDR3 runs 15 residues from the cysteine to the phenylalanine. Only CDR3 DNA is held: 45 bases, read in frame from base 1. Trimming accounts for 0 bases at V and 2 bases at J, while the number of junction bases matched to no gene is 2. According to the germline V gene, CDR1 reads SGHRS and CDR2 reads YFSETQ. The data originate from a study of tissue T cells after allogeneic stem cell transplantation (dated by TCRdb to between 2021 and 2022). A note on the overall study: Over an approximately three-year period, about seven adult allo-HCT recipients with steroid-refractory GVHD were prospectively enrolled in a research-autopsy study. For viably preserved blood and marrow, CD3+ T cells were flow-sorted when cell numbers permitted, and smaller samples went directly to DNA extraction. Gastrointestinal GVHD was present in all GVHD patients, several lines of GVHD-directed therapy were administered to all GVHD patients, and skin involvement was additionally present in five or six GVHD patients. Every GVHD patient received a graft from a donor; a handful of grafts were unmodified and three were CD34-selected to deplete T cells. A handful of GVHD patients had pre-transplant PBMCs available, and those PBMCs were of recipient origin. The study profiled TCR beta repertoires in many tissues obtained from research autopsies of patients with and without GVHD, and also in mouse models of GVHD. The human arm was a prospective observational study without blinding or randomization.

Overall study results and their limits: Only a few T cell clones appeared in more than one patient, yet motif-based clustering showed tissue-specific repertoire signatures that were shared between patients. Within patients, how anatomically similar tissues were was a major factor shaping TCR repertoire composition, regardless of disease or transplant status. The study did not establish which tissue TCRs were alloreactive or antigen-specific, and some clones may have been host cells that persisted. A small and clinically heterogeneous patient cohort was studied, and sampling depth was acknowledged as a limitation. In both patients and mice, T cells from blood and spleen covered only a limited part of the TCR repertoire found in tissues.

The library relied on the immunoSEQ multiplex PCR assay. Adaptive Biotechnologies performed the TCRbeta CDR3 sequencing at survey depth and reported CDR3 sequences, V/J genes, productive frequency and template counts. TCR beta CDR3 regions were amplified from genomic DNA rather than RNA. As for the original processing: Pairwise repertoire overlap between tissues was quantified with Jensen-Shannon divergence, where 1 means complete divergence and 0 identical. Tissues were clustered by single-linkage agglomerative hierarchical clustering of pairwise JSD values and displayed as dendrograms. GLIPH2 was run on all patient samples with simulation_depth 1000, kmer_min_depth 3, cdr3_length_cutoff 8, keeping groups with more than two unique CDR3s. A standardized tissue-overlap score extrapolated Jaccard GLIPH-group overlap across patients to a standard repertoire size of 1000 clones. Associations of diversity with clinical or experimental variables used linear mixed-effect models with tissue fixed effects and individual random effects. TCRdb obtained this table from immuneACCESS and retained in-frame rearrangements with V and J assigned. These tables miss some clones; where compared with another copy, unresolved V genes account for less than half of the shortfall, and the remainder is unexplained. V and J calls and clone size are as listed in that table; D and trimming were resolved from the DNA. This sample has 25,000 to 30,000 clones in its table, and roughly 87% of those were observed once. The top ten constitute over 3% of the sample.

The chain was built from TRBV5-1 and TRBJ1-3; 7 bases in the junction line up with TRBD1. Sequencing used blood, obtained before transplantation. The clonotype originates from a woman between 18 and 49 years old who later had graft-versus-host disease after an allogeneic stem cell transplant. CDR3 sequence: CASSLVGQAGNTIYF. The bases are TGCGCCAGCAGCTTGGTAGGACAGGCTGGAAACACCATATATTTT.